This T cell receptor (beta chain) was found in a study of siplizumab effects on memory and regulatory T cells (dated by TCRdb to about 2019). Background on the whole study: Across under 10 responder-stimulator pairs, paired mixed lymphocyte reactions were conducted with siplizumab at around 0.95 ug/mL and without drug. The study examined how the anti-CD2 antibody siplizumab affects alloreactive T-cell subsets in allogeneic mixed lymphocyte reactions built from human PBMCs.

Library creation used the immunoSEQ multiplex PCR assay. The deep sequencing platform assayed some 98,000 TCR templates per sample. Genomic DNA extracted from sorted T cells was the material used for TCRbeta CDR3 sequencing. The paper's processing steps were these. The R programming language was used for clonal analysis of the TCRbeta CDR3 data. Unstimulated samples were compared with post-reaction CFSE-low samples to define alloreactive CD4+ and CD8+ clones. Regulatory or non-regulatory origin was assigned to alloreactive CD4+ clones by matching of sequences to sorted unstimulated Treg and non-Treg repertoires. TCRdb obtained this table from immuneACCESS and retained in-frame rearrangements with V and J assigned. These tables miss some clones; where compared with another copy, unresolved V genes account for less than half of the shortfall, and the remainder is unexplained. That table supplies the V and J calls and clone size; D and trimming were determined from the DNA. This sample gives about 10,000 clones in total; under 55% of them show up just once. Of the sample, approximately 11% is held by the ten largest clones.

For this clone: The antigen this receptor binds is unknown. No qualities accompany the bases; no much larger clone lies one base away.

V gives up 1 base and J gives up 2 bases, and the segment between their germline ends measures 13 bases. The germline V gene provides CDR1 SGHRS and CDR2 YFSETQ. Including the terminal cysteine and phenylalanine, the CDR3 comprises 15 residues. The read is trimmed to its CDR3 DNA, 45 bases read in frame from base 1. Mixed lymphocyte reaction cells were cocultured at 37°C for more than five days. After responder PBMCs were labelled with CFSE and stimulator PBMCs with Violet Dye, the two populations were combined at a 1:1 ratio. Sorted unstimulated T cells and proliferating T cells recovered from mixed lymphocyte reactions underwent TCRbeta CDR3 sequencing. Fresh whole blood from nine to eleven HLA-typed healthy donors was used to isolate PBMCs. After the mixed lymphocyte reaction, proliferating CFSE-low responder T cells were FACS-sorted for TCR sequencing. Findings and caveats that apply to the study as a whole: A naive or memory phenotype could not be assigned to roughly 75-95% of proliferating CD4+ or CD8+ clones. The suppressive function of proliferating Tregs from siplizumab cultures was not functionally confirmed. Because sequences below about 10^-5 frequency were poorly captured, only a minor fraction of alloreactive clones could be mapped to unstimulated subsets. Among mappable alloreactive CD4+ clones, an average Treg-derived fraction of approximately 73% was observed with siplizumab, compared with roughly 28% in control reactions. Siplizumab significantly lowered the cumulative frequency of alloreactive sequences that could be traced to unstimulated CD4+ memory T cells. Greater diversity appeared to be present in unstimulated naive T cells than in memory T cells, and a substantial contribution to the alloresponse seemed to be made by naive cells.

The receptor comes from a human donor in good health; the cells came from an allogeneic mixed lymphocyte reaction. The sample comprised CFSE-low (dividing) CD8+ T cells sorted from an allogeneic mixed lymphocyte reaction. Here the chain combines TRBV5-1 and TRBJ2-7; there is no confident call for the D gene. The CDR3 loop reads CASSLFLATTYEQYF. The nucleotide sequence reads TGCGCCAGCAGCTTGTTTTTAGCCACGACCTACGAGCAGTACTTC.